This TCR beta chain originates from a study of shared clonotypes between healthy human individuals. In this sample, this clone turned up many times. The antigen is not known. General observations from the study: Larger richness was generally estimated for naive than memory subsets. Roughly 5% of naive CD4 clonotypes were common to a handful of donors.

The V and J ends lost 6 bases and 7 bases respectively, with 7 bases between them. In germline, CDR1 is SEHNR, CDR2 FQNEAQ (reference sequence). This CDR3 has 11 amino acids. Around 30,000 T cell genomes, or roughly 200 ng DNA, went into the sorted-subset replicate PCRs. Sequencing used immunoSEQ multiplex PCR; TCRdb keeps in-frame clones, though not all of them. Of about 120,000 clones in the sample, 68% were seen once. Sequencing used memory CD8+ T cells sorted from blood. Subset given: CD45RO+ cells pooled with CCR7-negative TemRA cells. The rearrangement uses TRBV7-9 and TRBJ2-1; D is ambiguous. The receptor's source is a woman between 25 and 40 years old in good health. In DNA, the CDR3 is TGTGCCAGCAGAGAACGGAATGAGCAGTTCTTC. This gives the protein CASRERNEQFF.